The T cell receptor beta chain under discussion was sequenced for a study of identical twins. TCRdb reprocessed the 5' RACE reads with MiXCR, giving one entry per CDR3 protein. Among just over 500,000 distinct CDR3 sequences listed, 20% to 25% were seen once. This CDR3 comprises 13 residues. The germline CDR1 and CDR2 sequences are ENHRY and SYGVKD. With 10 bases clipped from V and 5 bases from J, the junction kept 8 bases outside the gene matches. Overall study findings and caveats: Excess twin sharing in beta out-of-frame sequences was weaker.

In this sample, this clonotype turned up once. What it binds is unknown. These data were also reused for a study on T cells expressing NK-cell markers. This second study says: Each TCR beta repertoire originated in sorted T cells that were CD3+CD56+NKG2C+, CD3+CD56+NKG2C- or CD3+CD56-NKG2C+.

This sequence was found in a woman younger than 30 in good health. The genes are TRBV10-3 and TRBJ2-7, with 10 nucleotides matching TRBD2. Sequencing was carried out using CD4+ T cells sorted from blood. The CDR3 nucleotides read TGTGCCACAGCGAGGGGGACTAGCGACGAGCAGTACTTC. It is translated as CATARGTSDEQYF.